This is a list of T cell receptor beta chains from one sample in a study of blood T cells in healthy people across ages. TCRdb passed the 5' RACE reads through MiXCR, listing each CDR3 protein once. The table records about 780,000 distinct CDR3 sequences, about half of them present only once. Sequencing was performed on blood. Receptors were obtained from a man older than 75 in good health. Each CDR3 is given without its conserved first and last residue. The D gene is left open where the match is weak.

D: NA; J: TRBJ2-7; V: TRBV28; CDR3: ANRIGTAYEQY
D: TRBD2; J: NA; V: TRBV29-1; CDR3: SVLGLAGVIHEQY
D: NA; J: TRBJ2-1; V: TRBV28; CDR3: ASGILLGFRDEQF
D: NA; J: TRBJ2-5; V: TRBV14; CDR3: ASSQATARLRTQY
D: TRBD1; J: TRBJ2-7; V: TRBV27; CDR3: ASSIRTGNYEQY
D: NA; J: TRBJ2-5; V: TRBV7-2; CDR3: ASSPVGLPETQY
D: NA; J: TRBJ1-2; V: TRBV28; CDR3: ASSSGGGAKYGYT
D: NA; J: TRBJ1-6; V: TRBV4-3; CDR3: ASSPSGTGVSPLH
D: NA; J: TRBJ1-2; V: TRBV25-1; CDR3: ASSGSYGYT
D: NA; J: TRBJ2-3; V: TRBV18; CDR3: ASSPSVRGTDTQY
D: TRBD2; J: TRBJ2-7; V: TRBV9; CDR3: ASSVGTSLYEQY
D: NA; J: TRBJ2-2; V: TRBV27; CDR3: ASSPITFGTVRRVGTGELF
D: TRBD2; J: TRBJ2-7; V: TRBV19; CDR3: ASSPSGSRPYEQY
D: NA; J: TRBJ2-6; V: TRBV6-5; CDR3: ASRPPGTGANVLT
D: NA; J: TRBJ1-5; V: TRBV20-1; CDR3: SAQGVGNQPQH
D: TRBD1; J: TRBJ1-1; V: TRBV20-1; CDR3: SAGTGDTEAF
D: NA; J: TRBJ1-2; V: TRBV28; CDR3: ATDDRPYGYT
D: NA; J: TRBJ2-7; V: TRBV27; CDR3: ASSLGRTVYEQY
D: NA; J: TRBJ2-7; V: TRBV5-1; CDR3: ASSLGTNGGYEQY
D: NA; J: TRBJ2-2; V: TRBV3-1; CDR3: ASSQGGGVNTGELF
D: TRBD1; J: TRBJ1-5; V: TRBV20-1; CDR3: SARSGQGVQPQH
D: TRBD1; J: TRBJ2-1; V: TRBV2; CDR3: ASSWDRWNEQF
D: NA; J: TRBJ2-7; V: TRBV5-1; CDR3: ASSLVDRPYEQY
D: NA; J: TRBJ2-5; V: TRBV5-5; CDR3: ASSLLGVQETQY
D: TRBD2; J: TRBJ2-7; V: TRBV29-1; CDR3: SVASEAGTSESYEQY
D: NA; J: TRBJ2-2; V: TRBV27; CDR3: ASSLYPDTGELF
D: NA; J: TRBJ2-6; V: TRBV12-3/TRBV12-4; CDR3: ASSLQGGTAGVNVLT
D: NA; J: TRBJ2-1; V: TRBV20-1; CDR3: SASPGVAQF
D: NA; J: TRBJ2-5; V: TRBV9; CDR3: ASSATLTGEVWDEQY
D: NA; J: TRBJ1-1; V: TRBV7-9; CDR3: ASSPDRTTEAF
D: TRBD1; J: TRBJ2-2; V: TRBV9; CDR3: ASSVVTGGGTGELF
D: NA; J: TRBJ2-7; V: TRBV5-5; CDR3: ASSLDRFFYEQY
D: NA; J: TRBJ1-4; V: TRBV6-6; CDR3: ASGGQDEKLF
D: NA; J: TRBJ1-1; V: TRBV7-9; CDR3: ASSQSDTEAF
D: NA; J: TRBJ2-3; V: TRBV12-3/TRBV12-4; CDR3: ASSFEREVTDTQY
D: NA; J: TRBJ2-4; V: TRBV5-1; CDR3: ASSETESTIQY